Listed below are T cell receptor beta chains from one sample, sequenced in a study of technical replicates of blood from four donors. Profiling relied on immunoSEQ multiplex PCR, and the TCRdb table lists in-frame clones only, not all of them. The table shows approximately 84,000 clones, with 95% to 98% occurring only once. Sequenced: T cells isolated from PBMCs. These receptors were obtained from a human donor in good health. CDR3s include the opening cysteine and the closing phenylalanine or tryptophan. The D gene is left open where the match is weak. Rows may omit the clone size; those that give it use once, few, many or a size class.

v_call: TRBV9; d_call: TRBD2; clone_size: .; j_call: TRBJ2-1; cdr3_aa: CASTKLRAGGNEQFF; cdr3_nt: TGTGCCAGCACGAAACTACGAGCGGGAGGCAATGAGCAGTTCTTC
v_call: TRBV15; d_call: .; clone_size: .; j_call: TRBJ1-3; cdr3_aa: CATREPPHTIYF; cdr3_nt: TGTGCCACCAGGGAGCCCCCGCACACCATATATTTT
v_call: TRBV5-6; d_call: .; clone_size: .; j_call: TRBJ1-5; cdr3_aa: CASSLWGGNQPQHF; cdr3_nt: TGTGCCAGCAGCCTGTGGGGGGGCAATCAGCCCCAGCATTTT
v_call: TRBV7-3; d_call: TRBD1; clone_size: .; j_call: TRBJ2-1; cdr3_aa: CASSLRAGGSGEQFF; cdr3_nt: TGTGCCAGCAGCTTAAGGGCAGGGGGTTCGGGCGAGCAGTTCTTC
v_call: TRBV28; d_call: TRBD2; clone_size: .; j_call: TRBJ2-7; cdr3_aa: CASGVAGSSYEQYF; cdr3_nt: TGTGCCAGCGGAGTAGCGGGTAGCTCCTACGAGCAGTACTTC
v_call: TRBV7-9; d_call: .; clone_size: once; j_call: TRBJ2-7; cdr3_aa: CASSSPGGGHYYEQYF; cdr3_nt: TGTGCCAGCAGTTCCCCAGGCGGGGGACACTACTACGAGCAGTACTTC
v_call: TRBV6-5; d_call: .; clone_size: .; j_call: TRBJ1-4; cdr3_aa: CASSYSMAGAGEKLFF; cdr3_nt: TGTGCCAGCAGTTACTCGATGGCAGGGGCTGGGGAAAAACTGTTTTTT
v_call: TRBV11-2; d_call: .; clone_size: .; j_call: TRBJ1-1; cdr3_aa: CASSSSTGLNTEAFF; cdr3_nt: TGTGCCAGCAGCTCTTCGACAGGACTGAACACTGAAGCTTTCTTT
v_call: TRBV29-1; d_call: .; clone_size: .; j_call: TRBJ1-2; cdr3_aa: CSAQDRSYGYTF; cdr3_nt: TGCAGCGCCCAAGACAGGAGCTATGGCTACACCTTC
v_call: TRBV14; d_call: .; clone_size: .; j_call: TRBJ1-2; cdr3_aa: CASSPDSDYGYTF; cdr3_nt: TGTGCCAGCAGCCCCGACAGCGACTATGGCTACACCTTC
v_call: TRBV30; d_call: .; clone_size: .; j_call: TRBJ1-3; cdr3_aa: CAWSATTTTGPYF; cdr3_nt: TGTGCCTGGAGTGCAACAACTACGACAGGTCCGTATTTT
v_call: TRBV4-1; d_call: TRBD2; clone_size: .; j_call: TRBJ2-7; cdr3_aa: CASSQGGLADSYEQYF; cdr3_nt: TGCGCCAGCAGCCAAGGGGGACTAGCGGACTCCTACGAGCAGTACTTC
v_call: TRBV4-1; d_call: TRBD2; clone_size: .; j_call: TRBJ2-1; cdr3_aa: CASSQDLAGLKKQFF; cdr3_nt: TGCGCCAGCAGCCAAGATCTAGCGGGGTTAAAAAAGCAGTTCTTC
v_call: TRBV4-1; d_call: .; clone_size: .; j_call: TRBJ2-7; cdr3_aa: CASSQLGTSITYEQYF; cdr3_nt: TGCGCCAGCAGCCAACTTGGGACTTCCATAACCTACGAGCAGTACTTC
v_call: TRBV4-1; d_call: .; clone_size: .; j_call: TRBJ1-3; cdr3_aa: CASSQGTGTGNTIYF; cdr3_nt: TGCGCCAGCAGCCAAGGTACAGGAACTGGAAACACCATATATTTT
v_call: TRBV5-1; d_call: TRBD1; clone_size: .; j_call: TRBJ2-7; cdr3_aa: CASSLGARTGIYEQYF; cdr3_nt: TGCGCCAGCAGCTTGGGGGCTCGGACAGGGATATACGAGCAGTACTTC
v_call: TRBV9; d_call: .; clone_size: .; j_call: TRBJ1-1; cdr3_aa: CASSETAGNTEAFF; cdr3_nt: TGTGCCAGCAGCGAGACGGCAGGGAACACTGAAGCTTTCTTT
v_call: TRBV2; d_call: .; clone_size: .; j_call: TRBJ1-3; cdr3_aa: CASSAYGGLSGNTIYF; cdr3_nt: TGTGCCAGCAGTGCGTATGGGGGCCTCTCTGGAAACACCATATATTTT
v_call: TRBV15; d_call: TRBD1; clone_size: once; j_call: TRBJ2-5; cdr3_aa: CATSRDRGGTGEETQYF; cdr3_nt: TGTGCCACCAGCAGAGATAGAGGGGGGACAGGGGAAGAGACCCAGTACTTC
v_call: TRBV12-5; d_call: .; clone_size: .; j_call: TRBJ2-2; cdr3_aa: CASGLGVTGELFF; cdr3_nt: TGTGCTAGTGGTTTAGGGGTCACCGGGGAGCTGTTTTTT
v_call: TRBV7-9; d_call: TRBD2; clone_size: once; j_call: TRBJ2-7; cdr3_aa: CASSSPSGSDYEQYF; cdr3_nt: TGTGCCAGCAGCTCCCCCAGCGGGAGTGACTACGAGCAGTACTTC
v_call: TRBV2; d_call: .; clone_size: .; j_call: TRBJ2-2; cdr3_aa: CASSREAGELFF; cdr3_nt: TGTGCCAGCAGCAGGGAGGCCGGGGAGCTGTTTTTT
v_call: TRBV2; d_call: .; clone_size: .; j_call: TRBJ2-1; cdr3_aa: CASSEGGGGYEQFF; cdr3_nt: TGTGCCAGCAGTGAAGGGGGTGGGGGCTATGAGCAGTTCTTC
v_call: TRBV30; d_call: .; clone_size: .; j_call: TRBJ2-5; cdr3_aa: CAWSVASVQETQYF; cdr3_nt: TGTGCCTGGAGTGTAGCCAGCGTCCAAGAGACCCAGTACTTC
v_call: TRBV7-2; d_call: .; clone_size: .; j_call: TRBJ2-3; cdr3_aa: CASSPITDTQYF; cdr3_nt: TGTGCCAGCAGCCCAATCACAGATACGCAGTATTTT
v_call: TRBV2; d_call: TRBD2; clone_size: .; j_call: TRBJ2-5; cdr3_aa: CASSGASGTQETQYF; cdr3_nt: TGTGCCAGCAGTGGGGCTAGCGGGACCCAAGAGACCCAGTACTTC
v_call: TRBV30; d_call: TRBD2; clone_size: .; j_call: TRBJ2-7; cdr3_aa: CAWSVASGGALFYEQYF; cdr3_nt: TGTGCCTGGAGCGTGGCTAGCGGGGGGGCGTTATTCTACGAGCAGTACTTC
v_call: TRBV30; d_call: .; clone_size: .; j_call: TRBJ1-1; cdr3_aa: CAWSVGISGTEAFF; cdr3_nt: TGTGCCTGGAGTGTCGGGATATCGGGCACTGAAGCTTTCTTT
v_call: TRBV9; d_call: .; clone_size: .; j_call: TRBJ2-3; cdr3_aa: CASSVAGSVFTDTQYF; cdr3_nt: TGTGCCAGCAGCGTAGCGGGGTCAGTTTTCACAGATACGCAGTATTTT